Reported below is one T cell receptor beta chain. This clonotype was counted between two and nine times. Its antigen remains unidentified. No base qualities exist here, and no much larger clone lies one base off it. Reading from cysteine to phenylalanine, the CDR3 counts 17 amino acids. Just CDR3 DNA is preserved here, 51 bases in frame from base 1. From the germline V gene, CDR1 is MDHEN and CDR2 is SYDVKM. V was cut back by 7 bases and J by 0 bases, leaving a gap of 19 bases between them. The treatment or condition label, as the study defines it: allogeneic hematopoietic cell transplantation with graft depleted of TCRalphabeta T cells and CD19 B cells. Transplant recipients were children who received TCRalphabeta/CD19-depleted allogeneic hematopoietic cell grafts. This entry is derived from a study of T-cell reconstitution after alpha-beta-depleted transplantation in children (TCRdb year 2016). For the wider study: Using TCR repertoire profiling, the study followed T-cell immune reconstitution in a quantitative way in children after TCRalphabeta/CD19-depleted allogeneic hematopoietic cell transplantation. Study-wide conclusions, independent of this receptor: Over subsequent months, a decline in hyperexpanded clone frequencies was noted, and after one year, T-cell counts and TCRbeta diversity were mostly ascribed to newly produced T cells. In some patients, the high TCRbeta diversity seen at day 60 was put down to recipient T cells and intrathymic progenitors that had survived conditioning. About two months after transplant, the apparently early recovery of alphabetaT-cell counts reportedly depended on just several hundred clones that had expanded rapidly and came from non-depleted graft cells.

Library preparation used PCR. Sequencing took place on an Illumina HiSeq 2500. To normalize quantification of the TCRbeta repertoire, the TCR libraries were built with molecular barcoding that relied on unique molecular identifiers. Clones were called with MiXCR by TCRdb after fastp trimmed the public reads at Q25, and only in-frame beta chains were retained. Rows matching on CDR3 protein sequence are summarized as one entry with the most common DNA and genes. For this sample the table gives approximately 650,000 distinct CDR3 sequences, of which about 12% were detected only once. 0.79% of the sample is held by the ten biggest clonotypes.

The sequencing here drew on PBMCs, taken before TCRalphabeta/CD19-depleted stem cell transplant. The rearrangement joined TRBV28 to TRBJ1-3; perhaps TRBD1 is the D gene, with 6 bases matching. The sequence derives from a girl aged 2 to 9 with congenital amegakaryocytic thrombocytopenia, due to receive a stem cell transplant. In nucleotide form, the sequence is TGTGCCAGCAATGTAATTGGGGGGCCCTTCTCTGGAAACACCATATATTTT. Its protein reads: CASNVIGGPFSGNTIYF.